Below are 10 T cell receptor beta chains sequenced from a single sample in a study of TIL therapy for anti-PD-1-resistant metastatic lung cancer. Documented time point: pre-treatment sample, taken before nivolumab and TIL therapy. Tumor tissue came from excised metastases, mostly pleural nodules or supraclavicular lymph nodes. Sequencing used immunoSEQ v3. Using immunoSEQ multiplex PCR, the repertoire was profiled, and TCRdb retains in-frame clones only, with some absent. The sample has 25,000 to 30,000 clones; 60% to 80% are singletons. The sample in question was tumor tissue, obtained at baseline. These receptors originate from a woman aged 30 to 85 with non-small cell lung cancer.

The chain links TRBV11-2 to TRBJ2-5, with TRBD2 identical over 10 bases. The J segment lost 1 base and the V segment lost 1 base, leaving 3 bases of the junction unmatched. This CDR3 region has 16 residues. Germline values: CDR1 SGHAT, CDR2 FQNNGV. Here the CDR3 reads CASSLGLAGFQETQYF. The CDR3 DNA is TGTGCCAGCAGCTTAGGACTAGCGGGCTTCCAAGAGACCCAGTACTTC.

The CDR3 here is CASSPSGRSFNEQFF. The DNA of the CDR3 is TGTGCCAGCTCACCTAGCGGTCGGAGTTTTAATGAGCAGTTCTTC. The rearrangement uses TRBV18 and TRBJ2-1; TRBD2 might be the D (6 bases). This CDR3 has 15 amino acids. The V end was cut by 3 bases, the J end by 7 bases, with 16 bases between. Per the germline V gene, CDR1 is KGHSH and CDR2 is LQKENI.

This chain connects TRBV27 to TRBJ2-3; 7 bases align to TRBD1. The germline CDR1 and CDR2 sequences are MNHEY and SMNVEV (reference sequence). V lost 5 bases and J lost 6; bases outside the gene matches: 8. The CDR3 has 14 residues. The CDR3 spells CASSPRQGWDTQYF. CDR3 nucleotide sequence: TGTGCCAGCAGTCCTCGACAGGGTTGGGATACGCAGTATTTT.

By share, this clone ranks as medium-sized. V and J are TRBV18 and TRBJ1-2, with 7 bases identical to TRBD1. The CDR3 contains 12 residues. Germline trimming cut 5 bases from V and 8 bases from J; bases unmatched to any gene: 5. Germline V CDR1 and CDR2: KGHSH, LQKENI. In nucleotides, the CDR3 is TGTGCCAGCTCAATGACAGGGAACGGCTACACCTTC. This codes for CASSMTGNGYTF. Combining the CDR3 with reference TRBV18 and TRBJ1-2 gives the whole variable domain NAGVMQNPRHLVRRRGQEARLRCSPMKGHSHVYWYRQLPEEGLKFMVYLQKENIIDESGMPKERFSAEFPKEGPSILRIQQVVRGDSAAYFCASSMTGNGYTFGSGTRLTVV.

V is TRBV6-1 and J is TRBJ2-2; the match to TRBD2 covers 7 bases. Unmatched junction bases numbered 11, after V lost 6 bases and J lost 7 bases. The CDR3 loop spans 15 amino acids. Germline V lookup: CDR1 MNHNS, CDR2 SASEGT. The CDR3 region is CASRPGLPRGGELFF. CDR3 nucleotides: TGTGCCAGCAGACCGGGACTACCCCGAGGCGGGGAGCTGTTTTTT.

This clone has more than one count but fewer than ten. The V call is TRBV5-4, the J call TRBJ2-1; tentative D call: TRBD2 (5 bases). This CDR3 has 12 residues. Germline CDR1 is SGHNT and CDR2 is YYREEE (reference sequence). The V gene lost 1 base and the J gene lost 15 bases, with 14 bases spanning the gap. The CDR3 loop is CASSLKTTRWFF. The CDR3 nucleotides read TGTGCCAGCAGCTTGAAGACAACTAGATGGTTCTTC.

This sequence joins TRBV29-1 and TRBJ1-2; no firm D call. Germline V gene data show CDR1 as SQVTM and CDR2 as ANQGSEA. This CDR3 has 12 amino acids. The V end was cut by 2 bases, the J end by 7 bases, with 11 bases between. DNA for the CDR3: TGCAGCGTTGAAACTCGGTGGGCTGGCTACACCTTC. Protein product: CSVETRWAGYTF.

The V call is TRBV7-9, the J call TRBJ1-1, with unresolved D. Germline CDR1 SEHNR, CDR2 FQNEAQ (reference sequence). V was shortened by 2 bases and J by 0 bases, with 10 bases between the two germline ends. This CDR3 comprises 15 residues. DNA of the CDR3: TGTGCCAGCAGCTTACGCGTTGGGGTGAACACTGAAGCTTTCTTT. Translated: CASSLRVGVNTEAFF.

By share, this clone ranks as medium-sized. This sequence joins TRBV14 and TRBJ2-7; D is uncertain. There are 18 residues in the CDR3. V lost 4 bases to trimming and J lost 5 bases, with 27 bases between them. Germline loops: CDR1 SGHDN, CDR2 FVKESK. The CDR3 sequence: CASSPRFTPFYRVHEQYF. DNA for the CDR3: TGTGCCAGCAGCCCGAGGTTTACACCTTTTTACAGAGTCCACGAGCAGTACTTC.

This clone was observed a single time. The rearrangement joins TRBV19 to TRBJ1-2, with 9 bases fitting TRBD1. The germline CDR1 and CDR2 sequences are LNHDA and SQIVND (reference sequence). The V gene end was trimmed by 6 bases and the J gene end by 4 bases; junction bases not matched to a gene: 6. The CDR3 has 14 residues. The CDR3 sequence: CASSGQGKSYGYTF. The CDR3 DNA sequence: TGTGCCAGTAGCGGACAGGGGAAGAGCTATGGCTACACCTTC.